Listed below are T cell receptor beta chains from one sample, sequenced in a study of blood T cell repertoires in COVID-19. The assay was immunoSEQ multiplex PCR, and TCRdb's table has in-frame clones only and misses some. The sample shows 200,000 to 250,000 clones, 82% of them seen only once. Sequenced input: PBMCs or T cells enriched from blood (not recorded which). The receptors come from a man between 35 and 55 years old who had recovered from COVID-19. CDR3s include the opening cysteine and the closing phenylalanine or tryptophan.

TRBV5-1	TRBJ2-1	CASSLLAAEQFF
TRBV21-1	TRBJ1-2	CASSKVSNQGANYGYTF
TRBV18	TRBJ2-7	CASSPPSTNEQYF
TRBV27	TRBJ1-2	CASSLGTASGYTF
TRBV7-2	TRBJ1-5	CASSLRGSQPQHF
TRBV3-1/TRBV3-2	TRBJ2-2	CASRRGLARNTGELFF
TRBV7-2	TRBJ1-4	CASSFDRASEKLFF
TRBV2	TRBJ1-1	CASSLDRVGEAFF
TRBV19	TRBJ2-3	CAIGGGLASTDTQYF
TRBV18	TRBJ2-4	CASSPPGALAKNIQYF
TRBV28	TRBJ2-7	CASSLRVYEQYF
TRBV14	TRBJ2-5	CASSPGTTWETQYF
TRBV7-9	TRBJ2-5	CASSIGYREGQETQYF
TRBV19	TRBJ2-1	CASSISAGDQFF